The entry that follows covers one T cell receptor (beta chain) sequence. Its antigen is undetermined. Blood samples were obtained at baseline, cycle 4 day 1, and cycle 7 day 1. The entry originates in a study of OX40 agonist ivuxolimab in advanced cancers. As for the study in general: The study reported partial responses in three patients: one hepatocellular carcinoma, two cutaneous melanoma.

Germline V gene data show CDR1 as SGHTA and CDR2 as FQGTGA. CDR3 length: 15 amino acids. With 5 bases clipped from V and 6 bases from J, the junction kept 7 bases outside the gene matches. The study, taken as a whole, reports: Nonresponders included some who also had low normalized T-cell clonal expansion. Near-lowest levels of clonal expansion characterized partial responders at 0.1-3.0 mg/kg.

Profiling relied on immunoSEQ multiplex PCR, and the TCRdb table lists in-frame clones only, not all of them. The sample includes some 86,000 clones, about nine tenths of them seen just once. Sequenced here: CD4+ or CD8+ T cells sorted from blood, sampled in a trial of the OX40 agonist ivuxolimab. This chain uses TRBV7-3 with TRBJ2-1, with 10 nucleotides matching TRBD2. This clonotype was sampled from an adult with an advanced solid tumor such as melanoma, head and neck, liver or kidney cancer. This chain's CDR3 is CASSGSGRAGNEQFF. The CDR3 region has the DNA TGTGCCAGCAGCGGAAGCGGGAGGGCGGGCAATGAGCAGTTCTTC.